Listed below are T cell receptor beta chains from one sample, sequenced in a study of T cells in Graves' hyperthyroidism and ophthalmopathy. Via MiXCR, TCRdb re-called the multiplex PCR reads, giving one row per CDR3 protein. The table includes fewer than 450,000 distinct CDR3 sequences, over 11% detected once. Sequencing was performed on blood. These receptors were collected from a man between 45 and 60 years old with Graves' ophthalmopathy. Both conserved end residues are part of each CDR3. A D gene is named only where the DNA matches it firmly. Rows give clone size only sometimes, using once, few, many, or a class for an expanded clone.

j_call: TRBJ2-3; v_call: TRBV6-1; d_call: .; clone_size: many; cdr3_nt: TGTGCCAGCACCCGGGACTCATCAAGCACAGATACGCAGTATTTT; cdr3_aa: CASTRDSSSTDTQYF
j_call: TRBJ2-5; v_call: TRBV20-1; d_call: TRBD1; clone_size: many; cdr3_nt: TGCAGTGCTAGCGACAGGGGCCCTAAAGAGACCCAGTACTTC; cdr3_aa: CSASDRGPKETQYF
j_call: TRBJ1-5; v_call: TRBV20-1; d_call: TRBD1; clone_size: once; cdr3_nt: TGCAGTGCTAGCACCATGACAGGGGCAACTTACAAGCGATCCCAGCATTTT; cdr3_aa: CSASTMTGATYKRSQHF
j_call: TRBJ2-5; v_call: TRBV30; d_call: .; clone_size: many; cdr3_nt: TGTGCCTGGAGTGGACTCGCGGAGACCCAGTACTTC; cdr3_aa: CAWSGLAETQYF
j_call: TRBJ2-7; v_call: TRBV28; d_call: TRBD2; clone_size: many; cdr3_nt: TGTGCCAGCAGTTTGGGGAGGACGGGAGGGTACGAGCAGTACTTC; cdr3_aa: CASSLGRTGGYEQYF
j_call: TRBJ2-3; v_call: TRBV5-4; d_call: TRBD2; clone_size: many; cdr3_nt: TGTGCCAGCAGCCAACTAGCGGGAGGGTACACAGATACGCAGTATTTT; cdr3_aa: CASSQLAGGYTDTQYF
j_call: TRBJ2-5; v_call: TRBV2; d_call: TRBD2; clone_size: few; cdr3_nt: TGTGCCAGCACCATCACTAGCGGTACAAGAACCCAGTACTTC; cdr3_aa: CASTITSGTRTQYF
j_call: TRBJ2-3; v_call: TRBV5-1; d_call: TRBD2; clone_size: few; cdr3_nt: TGCGCCAGCAGCTTGGATATAGCGGGAGCCTCAGATACGCAGTATTTT; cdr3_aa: CASSLDIAGASDTQYF
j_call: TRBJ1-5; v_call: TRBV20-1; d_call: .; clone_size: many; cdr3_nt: TGCAGTGCTAGAGATGTTACAGCCCGCAATCAGCCCCAGCATTTT; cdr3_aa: CSARDVTARNQPQHF
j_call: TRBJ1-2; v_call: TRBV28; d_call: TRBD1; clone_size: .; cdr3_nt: TGTGCCAGCAGGACAGGGTCTGACTATGGCTACACCTTC; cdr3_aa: CASRTGSDYGYTF
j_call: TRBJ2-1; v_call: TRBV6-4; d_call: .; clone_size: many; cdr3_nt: TGTGCCAGCAGTGAATCGACTAGTAGCCATGAGCAGTTCTTC; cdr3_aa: CASSESTSSHEQFF
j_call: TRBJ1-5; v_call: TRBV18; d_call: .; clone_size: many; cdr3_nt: TGTGCCAGCTCACCTCTTACAGGAGGCCAGCCCCAGCATTTT; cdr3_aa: CASSPLTGGQPQHF
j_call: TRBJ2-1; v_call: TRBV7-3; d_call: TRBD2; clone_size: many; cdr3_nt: TGTGCCAGCAGCTTAACGGGACTAGCAGGGAATGAGCAGTTCTTC; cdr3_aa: CASSLTGLAGNEQFF
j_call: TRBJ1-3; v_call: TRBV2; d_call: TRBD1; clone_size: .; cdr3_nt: TGTGCCATCAAGGACAGGGTGGACACCATATATTTT; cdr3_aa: CAIKDRVDTIYF
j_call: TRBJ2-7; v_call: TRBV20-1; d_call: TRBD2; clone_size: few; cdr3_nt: TGCAGTGCTAGGGGGACTAGCACCTACGAGCAGTACTTC; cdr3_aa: CSARGTSTYEQYF
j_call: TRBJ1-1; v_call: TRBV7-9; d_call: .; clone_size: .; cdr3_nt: TGTGCCAGCGCTGGGGGGTCGGAGAACACTGAAGCTTTCTTT; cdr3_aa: CASAGGSENTEAFF
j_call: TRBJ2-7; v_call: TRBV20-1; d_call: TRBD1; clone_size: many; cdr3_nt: TGCAGTGCTAGAGACCTACAGGGGTCAACCTACGAGCAGTACTTT; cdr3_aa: CSARDLQGSTYEQYF
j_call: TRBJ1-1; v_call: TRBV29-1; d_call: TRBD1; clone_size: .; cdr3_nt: TGCAGCCCGGGGACAGGGTTCGACACTGAAGCTTTCTTT; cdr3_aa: CSPGTGFDTEAFF
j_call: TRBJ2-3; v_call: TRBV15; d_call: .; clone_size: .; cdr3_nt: TGTGCCACCAGCAGAGACGGGATCAGCACAGATACGCAGTATTTT; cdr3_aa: CATSRDGISTDTQYF
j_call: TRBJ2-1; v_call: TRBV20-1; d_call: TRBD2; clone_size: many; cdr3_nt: TGCAGTGCTAGTGTAGGGAGGGGCTTCTACAATGAGCAGTTCTTC; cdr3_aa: CSASVGRGFYNEQFF
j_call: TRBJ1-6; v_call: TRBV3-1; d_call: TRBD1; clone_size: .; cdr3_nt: TGTGCCAGCGGGAGGGGGACAGAGAATTCACCCCTCCACTTT; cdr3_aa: CASGRGTENSPLHF
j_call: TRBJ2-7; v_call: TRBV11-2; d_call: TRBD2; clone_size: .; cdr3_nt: TGTGCCAGCAGCTTAGTACTAGCGGGAGCCTACGAGCAGTACTTC; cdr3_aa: CASSLVLAGAYEQYF
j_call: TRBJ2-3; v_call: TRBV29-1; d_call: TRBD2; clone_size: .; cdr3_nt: TGCAGCGTTGAAGTAGGTGCGGGAGGGGCAGATACGCAGTATTTT; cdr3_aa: CSVEVGAGGADTQYF
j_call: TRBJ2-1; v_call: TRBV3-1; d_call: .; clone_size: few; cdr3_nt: TGTGCCAGCAGCCAAGATCGCGGGGCATCTTACAATGAGCAGTTCTTC; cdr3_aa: CASSQDRGASYNEQFF
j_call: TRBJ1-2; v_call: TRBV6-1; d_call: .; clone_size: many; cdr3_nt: TGTGCCAGCAGCGACTTTGGACGGCACTATGGCTACACCTTC; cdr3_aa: CASSDFGRHYGYTF
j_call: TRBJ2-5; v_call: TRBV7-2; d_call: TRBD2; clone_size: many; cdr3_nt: TGTGCCAGCAGCTTTGGGGCAGGAGCGGGAAGTACCCAAGAGACCCAGTACTTC; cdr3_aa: CASSFGAGAGSTQETQYF
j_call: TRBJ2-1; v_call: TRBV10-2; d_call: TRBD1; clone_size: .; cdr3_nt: TGCGCCAGCAGTGAGTCCGGGACAGGGAGCAATGAGCAGTTCTTC; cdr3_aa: CASSESGTGSNEQFF
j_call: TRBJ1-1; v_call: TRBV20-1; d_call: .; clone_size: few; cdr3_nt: TGCAGTGCCCCCGGAATTGACACTGAAGCTTTCTTT; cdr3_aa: CSAPGIDTEAFF